Listed here are 27 T cell receptor beta chains from one sample, sequenced in a study of T cell repertoires in cytomegalovirus infection. TCRdb re-analysed the reads in MiXCR, keeping a single row per CDR3 protein. The repertoire holds roughly 640,000 distinct CDR3 sequences, with 24% as singletons. Source material: CD8+ T cells from PBMCs. Source of these receptors: a human donor in good health (CMV status not recorded). Some clones in this sample may be carry-over from other donors' samples.

This clonotype occurred many times. The chain couples TRBV7-2 to TRBJ2-1; 9 bases match TRBD2. From germline, CDR1 is SGHTA and CDR2 FQGNSA. CDR3 length equals 16 residues. The V and J ends lost 1 base and 0 bases, in that order; junction bases with no gene match: 1. The CDR3 bases are TGTGCCAGCAGCTTAGTTAGCGGGAGCTCCTACAATGAGCAGTTCTTC. This sequence encodes CASSLVSGSSYNEQFF.

This clonotype has more than one count but fewer than ten. The chain carries TRBV28 and TRBJ2-3, with D perhaps TRBD2 (5 bases). CDR3 length: 12 amino acids. Between the trimmed V and J ends, which lost 8 bases and 4 bases, there was a span of 10 bases. CDR1 is MDHEN, CDR2 SYDVKM, per germline. CDR3 sequence: CASARGSDTQYF. As DNA, the CDR3 is TGTGCCAGCGCGAGAGGGTCAGATACGCAGTATTTT.

This clonotype was seen at least ten times. The chain uses TRBV4-2 and TRBJ1-1; the D gene is possibly TRBD1 (5 bases). This CDR3 is built from 14 residues. The V and J ends lost 2 bases and 4 bases respectively, with 11 bases between them. Germline CDR1 and CDR2: LGHNA and YNFKEQ. DNA for the CDR3: TGTGCCAGCAGCCAAATGGGGCGTGTCACTGAAGCTTTCTTT. It is translated as CASSQMGRVTEAFF.

This clonotype was seen ten or more times. The rearrangement links TRBV7-2 to TRBJ2-7, with D unresolved. The CDR3 length is 12 residues. V lost 5 bases, J lost 5 bases, and 10 bases lay in between. Germline V CDR1 and CDR2: SGHTA, FQGNSA. The CDR3 loop is CASSLLVDEQYV. Here the CDR3 DNA reads TGTGCCAGCAGCCTCTTGGTGGACGAGCAGTACGTC.

The CDR3 coding sequence is TGCGCCAGCAGCTTAACCCCCGGGAGGACTGAAGCTTTCTTT. It codes for CASSLTPGRTEAFF. The J gene is TRBJ1-1, the V gene TRBV5-1; unclear D gene. The CDR3 totals 14 residues. The germline V and J ends were trimmed by 2 bases and 5 bases, with 13 bases remaining between them. The germline gives CDR1 SGHRS, CDR2 YFSETQ.

This clonotype has only a few counts. V is TRBV6-5 and J is TRBJ1-1, with D unresolved. CDR1 is MNHEY and CDR2 is SVGAGI in the germline V gene. The CDR3 consists of 13 residues. Between the trimmed V and J ends, which lost 2 bases and 3 bases, there was a span of 7 bases. For the CDR3, the DNA is TGTGCCAGCAGTTACCTCGGTTACACTGAAGCTTTCTTT. It translates to CASSYLGYTEAFF.

This clonotype has at least ten counts. This chain uses TRBV7-9 with TRBJ2-1; 11 bases fit TRBD2. Looked up from germline, CDR1 is SEHNR and CDR2 is FQNEAQ (reference sequence). V was clipped by 5 bases and J by 0 bases; unmatched bases: 3. The CDR3 totals 16 residues. CDR3 bases: TGTGCCAGCAGCCCTAGCGGGGGGAGCTCCTACAATGAGCAGTTCTTC. This translates into CASSPSGGSSYNEQFF. The full variable domain, its missing parts supplied by reference TRBV7-9 and TRBJ2-1, is DTGVSQNPRHKITKRGQNVTFRCDPISEHNRLYWYRQTLGQGPEFLTYFQNEAQLEKSRLLSDRFSAERPKGSFSTLEIQRTEQGDSAMYLCASSPSGGSSYNEQFFGPGTRLTVL.

This clonotype was seen a few times. The chain has TRBV14 and TRBJ2-7; 7 nucleotides align to TRBD1. The J segment lost 0 bases and the V segment lost 4 bases, leaving 6 bases of the junction unmatched. Germline lookup yields CDR1 SGHDN and CDR2 FVKESK. There are 15 residues in the CDR3. The CDR3 DNA follows: TGTGCCAGCAGCCTACGAAGGGACAGCTCCTACGAGCAGTACTTC. It translates to CASSLRRDSSYEQYF.

This clonotype was detected ten times or more. The chain recombines TRBV7-8 with TRBJ2-7; weak D call: TRBD2 (6 bases). V lost 7 bases and J 2 bases, leaving 9 bases between the germline ends. CDR1 and CDR2 from the germline V gene are SGHVS and FQNEAQ. The CDR3 is 12 amino acids. CDR3 residues: CASMGLAYEQYF. CDR3 nucleotide sequence: TGTGCCAGCATGGGACTTGCCTACGAGCAGTACTTC.

V is TRBV7-2 and J is TRBJ2-1; D is unclear. Germline V CDR1 and CDR2: SGHTA, FQGNSA. This CDR3 spans 13 amino acids. V lost 8 bases to trimming and J lost 4 bases, with 12 bases between them. In nucleotides, the CDR3 is TGTGCCAGCCGGGCTCGCGGATACAATGAGCAGTTCTTC. Translated: CASRARGYNEQFF.

The V gene is TRBV2, the J gene TRBJ2-4; 11 bases are a match to TRBD2. Germline CDR1 and CDR2: SNHLY and FYNNEI. The length of the CDR3 is 16 residues. The J segment lost 4 bases and the V segment lost 6 bases, leaving 8 bases of the junction unmatched. The DNA of the CDR3 is TGTGCCAGCAGCGGTAGACTAGCGGGGCTTAAAAACATTCAGTACTTC. Its translation: CASSGRLAGLKNIQYF.

V gene TRBV29-1 combines with J gene TRBJ1-2; the match to TRBD1 covers 7 bases. This CDR3 has 16 residues. J was trimmed by 4 bases and V by 0 bases; bases with no gene match: 11. CDR1 is SQVTM and CDR2 is ANQGSEA in the germline V gene. The CDR3 sequence is CSVEDPVTGSFYGYTF. The CDR3 bases are TGCAGCGTTGAAGATCCTGTGACAGGGAGCTTCTATGGCTACACCTTC.

About this clonotype: One end of the junction does not line up with germline, which may come from a read error. V is TRBV7-9 and J is TRBJ1-1; D ambiguous. Germline V gene sequence: CDR1 SEHNR, CDR2 FQNEAQ (reference sequence). The CDR3 totals 11 residues. The CDR3 loop reads CASGLEREAFF. CDR3 nucleotide sequence: TGTGCCAGCGGCTTAGAACGGGAAGCTTTCTTT. Full variable domain (missing parts from reference TRBV7-9 and TRBJ1-1): DTGVSQNPRHKITKRGQNVTFRCDPISEHNRLYWYRQTLGQGPEFLTYFQNEAQLEKSRLLSDRFSAERPKGSFSTLEIQRTEQGDSAMYLCASGLEREAFFGQGTRLTVV.

The chain has TRBV7-9 and TRBJ2-5; 7 nucleotides line up with TRBD1. V dropped 5 bases and J dropped 5; count of bases not matched to a gene: 11. CDR1 SEHNR and CDR2 FQNEAQ come from the germline V gene (reference sequence). This CDR3 region has 15 residues. The CDR3 spells CASSPDRERRETQYF. As DNA, the CDR3 is TGTGCCAGCAGCCCCGACAGGGAGAGAAGGGAGACCCAGTACTTC.

The rearrangement joins TRBV7-6 to TRBJ2-3, with 9 bases identical to TRBD1. Germline V lookup: CDR1 SGHVS, CDR2 FNYEAQ. CDR3 length: 16 amino acids. J lost 0 bases, V lost 5 bases, and 6 bases had no gene match. DNA of the CDR3: TGTGCCAGCAGCCCCGCGGGGACAGGGAGCACAGATACGCAGTATTTT. Protein product: CASSPAGTGSTDTQYF.

This clonotype was observed at least ten times. This rearrangement joins TRBV28 to TRBJ2-5; TRBD2 matches at 11 bases. Germline CDR1 MDHEN, CDR2 SYDVKM. Losses at the gene ends were 6 bases for V and 5 bases for J; bases not matched to a gene: 8. This CDR3 is 15 amino acids long. The CDR3 nucleotides read TGTGCCAGCAGGTTCCGACTAGCGGGGTGGGAGACCCAGTACTTC. Translating gives CASRFRLAGWETQYF.

CDR3 in DNA: TGTGCCAGTACCCTTTGGGACAGGGGCAACACTGAAGCTTTCTTT. Its protein product is CASTLWDRGNTEAFF. The rearrangement uses TRBV19 and TRBJ1-1; 10 bases map to TRBD1. Trimming cost V 7 bases and J 2 bases; bases outside gene matches: 7. The CDR3 covers 15 residues. The germline V gene encodes CDR1 LNHDA and CDR2 SQIVND (reference sequence).

This clonotype was counted between two and nine times. V usage is TRBV2 and J usage is TRBJ1-5; 12 bases fit TRBD1. Germline V gives CDR1 SNHLY, CDR2 FYNNEI. Germline trimming cut 5 bases from V and 3 bases from J; bases unmatched to any gene: 8. The CDR3 is 17 amino acids. CDR3 amino acids: CASSPRDRGRFNQPQHF. The CDR3 DNA reads as TGTGCCAGCAGTCCGCGGGACAGGGGGCGATTCAATCAGCCCCAGCATTTT.

This clonotype has just one count. This chain uses TRBV20-1 with TRBJ2-7; TRBD1 matches at 9 bases. The CDR3 consists of 14 residues. V trimming: 2 bases; J trimming: 3 bases; junction bases outside the gene matches: 5. Per the germline V gene, CDR1 is DFQATT and CDR2 is SNEGSKA (reference sequence). In DNA, the CDR3 is TGCAGTGCTAGATCCCTGGACAGGGGCTACGAGCAGTACGTC. Protein product: CSARSLDRGYEQYV.

V usage is TRBV10-3 and J usage is TRBJ2-7, with D uncertain. CDR1 and CDR2 (germline): ENHRY, SYGVKD. This CDR3 has 15 amino acids. V was cut by 1 base and J by 3 bases, with 13 bases left in between. Written as DNA, the CDR3 is TGTGCCATCAGTGAGTGGGCCGCCCCTTACTACGAGCAGTACGTC. Its translation: CAISEWAAPYYEQYV.

The rearrangement links TRBV7-2 to TRBJ2-1, with 7 bases identical to TRBD2. The length of the CDR3 is 14 residues. CDR1 is SGHTA, CDR2 FQGNSA, per germline. V dropped 5 bases and J dropped 10; count of bases not matched to a gene: 11. The CDR3 nucleotides are TGTGCCAGCAGCCTCATGGGGAGGGCCGGGGAGCAGTTCTTC. Protein sequence: CASSLMGRAGEQFF.

This clonotype showed up many times. This chain links TRBV6-6 with TRBJ2-5; D perhaps matches TRBD2 (5 bases). V was cut by 6 bases and J by 5 bases, with 16 bases left in between. Germline assignment: CDR1 MNHNY and CDR2 SVGAGI (reference sequence). The CDR3 runs to 14 residues. CDR3 loop: CASSTQSRRETQYF. The CDR3 nucleotides are TGTGCCAGCAGCACCCAGTCCCGGAGGGAGACCCAGTACTTC.

A remark on this clonotype: This could be a read error, since a much larger clone is one nucleotide away. V gene TRBV7-9 combines with J gene TRBJ2-2; D call uncertain. The V gene lost 10 bases and the J gene lost 0 bases, with 21 bases spanning the gap. Per germline, CDR1 SEHNR and CDR2 FQNEAQ (reference sequence). This CDR3 region has 17 residues. In DNA form, the CDR3 reads TGTGCCAACAGACATAGAGAAGATAATCCGAACACCGGGGAGCTGTTTTTT. It specifies CANRHREDNPNTGELFF.

This clonotype was seen more than once but under ten times. V is TRBV28 and J is TRBJ2-1; tentative D call: TRBD2 (5 bases). V shed 1 base and J shed 9 bases, with 16 bases lying between them. This CDR3 spans 15 amino acids. The germline V gene encodes CDR1 MDHEN and CDR2 SYDVKM. CDR3 sequence (DNA): TGTGCCAGCAGTTTATACCTCGCCGGGGTTCCTGAGCAGTTCTTC. Protein sequence: CASSLYLAGVPEQFF.

The chain joins TRBV18 to TRBJ1-5, with 7 bases identical to TRBD1. V lost 3 bases to trimming and J lost 2 bases; unmatched junction nucleotides: 10. Germline V gives CDR1 KGHSH, CDR2 LQKENI. The CDR3 sequence is 17 residues long. CDR3 nucleotides: TGTGCCAGCTCACCTAAAGACACAGGGGCCGGCAATCAGCCCCAGCATTTT. Encoded protein: CASSPKDTGAGNQPQHF.

There are many counts of this clonotype. V is TRBV20-1 and J is TRBJ1-1; D is unresolved. V gave up 1 base and J gave up 5 bases, with 14 bases separating them. Germline V gene data show CDR1 as DFQATT and CDR2 as SNEGSKA (reference sequence). The CDR3 is 14 residues long. For the CDR3, the DNA is TGCAGTGCTAGAGGGGCGGGCGGGTGGACTGAAGCTTTCTTT. It specifies CSARGAGGWTEAFF.

This clonotype came up a few times. The chain combines TRBV5-1 with TRBJ1-2; 8 nucleotides line up with TRBD1. Per germline, CDR1 SGHRS and CDR2 YFSETQ. The CDR3 is 15 residues long. The V and J ends lost 4 bases and 4 bases, in that order; junction bases with no gene match: 9. CDR3 region: CASSPTTGGVYGYTF. The CDR3 nucleotides read TGCGCCAGCAGCCCGACCACAGGGGGGGTCTATGGCTACACCTTC.